These 27 T cell receptor beta chains came from one sample sequenced in a study of blood T cell repertoires in COVID-19. Generated by immunoSEQ multiplex PCR, the TCRdb table keeps only in-frame clones and is missing some. Among around 250,000 clones, 86% were seen once, and the ten largest hold around 2%. The specimen was peripheral blood. Receptors originate from a man under 40 who had recovered from COVID-19.

This clone is a singleton in its sample. The rearrangement links TRBV12-3 or TRBV12-4 to TRBJ2-7; D call uncertain. The V gene lost 3 bases and the J gene lost 6 bases, with 12 bases spanning the gap. This CDR3 is 13 amino acids long. The CDR3 sequence is CASSFGPSGEQYF. The CDR3 coding sequence is TGTGCCAGCAGTTTCGGTCCATCCGGCGAGCAGTACTTC.

The gene calls are TRBV15 and TRBJ2-7; TRBD1 aligns across 7 bases. This CDR3 has 16 residues. Trimming cost V 3 bases and J 0 bases; bases outside gene matches: 8. The V gene's germline CDR1 is LNHNV and CDR2 YYDKDF (reference sequence). This CDR3 is CATSSPRQGSSYEQYF. CDR3 sequence (DNA): TGTGCCACCAGCAGTCCCCGACAGGGTAGCTCCTACGAGCAGTACTTC.

This chain connects TRBV6-2 or TRBV6-3 to TRBJ2-7; possible D gene TRBD1, 6 bases. The CDR3 is 13 amino acids. Trimming stripped 5 bases from V and 3 bases from J, with 11 bases between. Germline-derived CDR1 and CDR2 are MNHEY and SVGEGT. The CDR3 reads CASSPDSFYEQYF. The CDR3 DNA sequence: TGTGCCAGCAGTCCGGACAGTTTCTACGAGCAGTACTTC.

This clone appeared a single time. The gene calls are TRBV6-5 and TRBJ1-3, with unresolved D. This CDR3 has 14 residues. V gave up 5 bases and J gave up 8 bases, with 16 bases separating them. Per germline, CDR1 MNHEY and CDR2 SVGAGI. DNA for the CDR3: TGTGCCAGCAGTACCCTGCCGCCCGGAGACACCATATATTTT. Encoded protein: CASSTLPPGDTIYF.

The chain links TRBV10-3 to TRBJ2-7; 9 bases are shared with TRBD1. CDR1 and CDR2 (germline): ENHRY, SYGVKD. With 7 bases clipped from V and 4 bases from J, the junction kept 2 bases outside the gene matches. The CDR3 covers 12 residues. This chain's CDR3 is CAIKQGAYEQYF. The DNA of the CDR3 is TGTGCCATCAAACAGGGGGCTTACGAGCAGTACTTC.

The chain links TRBV2 to TRBJ2-7; 7 positions match TRBD2. This CDR3 has 14 amino acids. Germline values: CDR1 SNHLY, CDR2 FYNNEI. V was clipped by 6 bases and J by 7 bases; unmatched bases: 12. The CDR3 DNA reads TGTGCCAGCAGGCCCCGGGACTATCTTACGGAGCAGTACTTC. Protein product: CASRPRDYLTEQYF.

The rearrangement uses TRBV27 and TRBJ2-3; D unclear. Trimming took off 3 bases at V and 4 bases at J, with 11 bases between the two ends. In germline, CDR1 is MNHEY, CDR2 SMNVEV (reference sequence). The CDR3 is 14 amino acids. The CDR3 DNA sequence: TGTGCCAGCAGTTTTGGTCAGGCCCCAGATACGCAGTATTTT. This translates into CASSFGQAPDTQYF.

The gene calls are TRBV7-2 and TRBJ2-1; 11 bases map to TRBD2. The CDR3 sequence is 15 residues long. The V segment lost 5 bases and the J segment 4 bases; nucleotides outside the gene matches: 4. Per the germline V gene, CDR1 is SGHTA and CDR2 is FQGNSA. The CDR3 DNA sequence: TGTGCCAGCAGCCTTAGCGGGGGGGCATACAATGAGCAGTTCTTC. Protein: CASSLSGGAYNEQFF.

Of note for this clone: The junction and the germline gene differ at one end; a read error may be behind it. The CDR3 protein is CASSEEDSYSSRNQPQHF. CDR3 nucleotide sequence: TGTGCCAGCAGCGAAGAAGACTCGTACTCCTCAAGGAATCAGCCCCAGCATTTT. V gene TRBV2 combines with J gene TRBJ1-5; D remains unclear. CDR1 and CDR2 (germline): SNHLY, FYNNEI. This CDR3 region has 18 residues.

This chain uses TRBV18 with TRBJ2-7; 10 bases align to TRBD1. V was clipped by 6 bases and J by 6 bases; unmatched bases: 14. The CDR3 is 16 amino acids. The germline gives CDR1 KGHSH, CDR2 LQKENI. The CDR3 DNA follows: TGTGCCAGCTCCCCCCCGGAAGGGACAGGGGCGGGCGAGCAGTACTTC. The encoded protein is CASSPPEGTGAGEQYF.

Here the CDR3 DNA reads TGTGCCAGTACCCCCCAGGGTTTCAAGGAAAAACTGTTTTTT. It specifies CASTPQGFKEKLFF. The chain links TRBV19 to TRBJ1-4, with a tentative D call TRBD1 (5 bases). The CDR3 contains 14 residues. Trimming shortened V by 7 bases and J by 8 bases, and 17 bases separated the two germline ends. Germline V gene lookup returns CDR1 LNHDA and CDR2 SQIVND (reference sequence).

This chain links TRBV18 with TRBJ1-2; D gene ambiguous. The CDR3 runs to 15 residues. Trimming shortened V by 3 bases and J by 1 base, and 12 bases separated the two germline ends. Germline values: CDR1 KGHSH, CDR2 LQKENI. DNA of the CDR3: TGTGCCAGCTCACCGCTCGGGGAGGGTAACTATGGCTACACCTTC. Amino acid sequence: CASSPLGEGNYGYTF.

The chain uses TRBV6-5 and TRBJ2-1; 10 bases are a match to TRBD1. With 2 bases clipped from V and 7 bases from J, the junction kept 5 bases outside the gene matches. The CDR3 is made up of 15 amino acids. Germline V gives CDR1 MNHEY, CDR2 SVGAGI. DNA of the CDR3: TGTGCCAGCAGTTACGGACAGGGGGGTGAAAATGAGCAGTTCTTC. Translated: CASSYGQGGENEQFF.

The chain employs TRBV5-1 and TRBJ2-7; TRBD1 matches at 9 bases. The CDR3 extends over 15 amino acids. Germline values: CDR1 SGHRS, CDR2 YFSETQ. J was trimmed by 3 bases and V by 0 bases; bases with no gene match: 4. The CDR3 coding sequence is TGCGCCAGCAGCTTGGTAATGGGACAGGGCTACGAGCAGTACTTC. Its translation: CASSLVMGQGYEQYF. Full variable domain (remainder filled in from reference TRBV5-1 and TRBJ2-7): KAGVTQTPRYLIKTRGQQVTLSCSPISGHRSVSWYQQTPGQGLQFLFEYFSETQRNKGNFPGRFSGRQFSNSRSEMNVSTLELGDSALYLCASSLVMGQGYEQYFGPGTRLTVT.

In its sample, this clone was seen once. The junction departs from germline at one end; a sequencing error may be responsible. The CDR3 DNA reads TGTGCCGGCAGCTCGTCAGGGGCCTACTATGGCTACACCTTC. Residues: CAGSSSGAYYGYTF. V is TRBV5-4 and J is TRBJ1-2; weak D call: TRBD1 (6 bases). CDR3 length: 14 residues. Germline assignment: CDR1 SGHNT and CDR2 YYREEE (reference sequence).

The chain combines TRBV28 with TRBJ1-1; D gene uncertain. V lost 8 bases to trimming and J lost 2 bases, with 6 bases between them. This CDR3 comprises 11 residues. Germline loops: CDR1 MDHEN, CDR2 SYDVKM. CDR3 region: CASSPNTEAFF. The DNA for the CDR3 is TGTGCCAGCTCCCCAAACACTGAAGCTTTCTTT.

V usage is TRBV6-5 and J usage is TRBJ1-1; 11 bases are shared with TRBD1. This CDR3 contains 16 residues. V was clipped by 4 bases and J by 2 bases; unmatched bases: 6. Germline CDR1 reads MNHEY; CDR2 reads SVGAGI. This CDR3 is CASSSGTGGKNTEAFF. For the CDR3, the DNA is TGTGCCAGCAGTTCCGGGACAGGGGGTAAAAACACTGAAGCTTTCTTT.

Of note for this clone: This sample also contains other DNA sequences that code for the same CDR3. The rearrangement joins TRBV6-1 to TRBJ1-2, with D possibly TRBD1 on 5 matching bases. Germline V CDR1 and CDR2: MNHNS, SASEGT. The CDR3 loop spans 14 amino acids. Trimming left V 1 base short and J 5 bases short, with 11 bases between. CDR3 bases: TGTGCCAGCAGTGAAGGCGGGAGGGGATATGGCTACACCTTC. Its protein product is CASSEGGRGYGYTF.

The V and J genes are TRBV5-6 and TRBJ1-6, with D unresolved. Germline V gene lookup returns CDR1 SGHDT and CDR2 YYEEEE. The CDR3 is 12 residues long. The V and J ends lost 6 bases and 4 bases respectively, with 5 bases between them. The CDR3 here is CASTVYNSPLHF. The CDR3 DNA follows: TGTGCCAGCACCGTTTATAATTCACCCCTCCACTTT.

J is TRBJ1-4 and V is TRBV27; the match to TRBD1 covers 9 bases. Germline assignment: CDR1 MNHEY and CDR2 SMNVEV (reference sequence). The CDR3 extends over 13 amino acids. V shed 8 bases, J shed 8 bases, and the junction held 6 bases outside the gene matches. DNA for the CDR3: TGTGCCAGCTGGACAGGGGTTGGAGAAAAACTGTTTTTT. It is translated as CASWTGVGEKLFF. Complete variable domain (other parts from reference TRBV27 and TRBJ1-4): EAQVTQNPRYLITVTGKKLTVTCSQNMNHEYMSWYRQDPGLGLRQIYYSMNVEVTDKGDVPEGYKVSRKEKRNFPLILESPSPNQTSLYFCASWTGVGEKLFFGSGTQLSVL.

The CDR3: CASRAVTGGTNTIYF. The CDR3, as DNA: TGTGCCAGCAGGGCCGTTACAGGGGGCACGAACACCATATATTTT. This chain joins TRBV6-5 and TRBJ1-3, with 9 bases aligning to TRBD1. From germline, CDR1 is MNHEY and CDR2 SVGAGI. V shed 6 bases, J shed 7 bases, and the junction held 10 bases outside the gene matches. The CDR3 runs to 15 residues.

The chain recombines TRBV7-9 with TRBJ2-7; 12 nucleotides align to TRBD2. The CDR3 has 16 residues. Germline trimming cut 5 bases from V and 4 bases from J; bases unmatched to any gene: 9. The germline gives CDR1 SEHNR, CDR2 FQNEAQ (reference sequence). CDR3: CASSEGLAGPRYEQYF. CDR3 nucleotide sequence: TGTGCCAGCAGCGAGGGACTAGCGGGCCCCAGATACGAGCAGTACTTC.

V gene TRBV15 combines with J gene TRBJ1-6; D call uncertain. Per germline, CDR1 LNHNV and CDR2 YYDKDF (reference sequence). This CDR3 spans 14 amino acids. V was cut by 0 bases and J by 7 bases, with 7 bases left in between. CDR3 DNA sequence: TGTGCCACCAGCAGAGATCCGGGAAATTCACCCCTCCACTTT. This gives the protein CATSRDPGNSPLHF.

The chain links TRBV30 to TRBJ1-1, with 7 bases fitting TRBD1. The CDR3 contains 13 residues. CDR1 is GTSNPN and CDR2 is SVGIG in the germline V gene (reference sequence). After removal of 1 base from V and 3 bases from J, the junction contained 2 bases not matched to a gene. This chain's CDR3 is CAWSGTGDTEAFF. DNA of the CDR3: TGTGCCTGGAGTGGCACAGGGGACACTGAAGCTTTCTTT.

The chain recombines TRBV5-8 with TRBJ2-7, with a possible D match to TRBD2 (5 bases). V lost 0 bases, J lost 2 bases, and 12 bases lay in between. CDR1 is SGHTS and CDR2 is YDEGEE in the germline V gene. This CDR3 is 15 amino acids long. CDR3: CASSLALGRPYEQYF. The DNA of the CDR3 is TGTGCCAGCAGCTTGGCCTTAGGGAGACCCTACGAGCAGTACTTC.

This chain uses TRBV18 with TRBJ1-4; 8 nucleotides line up with TRBD1. The J segment lost 7 bases and the V segment lost 3 bases, leaving 13 bases of the junction unmatched. The CDR3 has 17 amino acids. Germline V gives CDR1 KGHSH, CDR2 LQKENI. The CDR3 bases are TGTGCCAGCTCACCGGTCCTTGGACAGGGTGTCGGTGAAAAACTGTTTTTT. As protein: CASSPVLGQGVGEKLFF.

This sequence joins TRBV11-2 and TRBJ1-2; D not certain. Germline assignment: CDR1 SGHAT and CDR2 FQNNGV. V was shortened by 0 bases and J by 6 bases, with 11 bases between the two germline ends. The CDR3 is 14 amino acids. This chain's CDR3 is CASSLDRSEDGYTF. The CDR3 bases are TGTGCCAGCAGCTTAGATAGATCCGAGGATGGCTACACCTTC.